This note documents a single T cell receptor beta chain sequence. Its specificity is unknown. The data belong to a study of cytomegalovirus exposure and HLA in healthy donors. General observations from the study: Many donors shared some public TCRs, even though most TCR sequences were rare. Cytomegalovirus association was assigned to 170 or so TCR beta chains. Subsequent analysis showed first-cohort TCR clusters tending to co-occur in about 110 validation repertoires. Reported results showed that the classifier diagnosed cytomegalovirus status with high specificity and sensitivity.

This CDR3 is 15 amino acids long. CDR1 and CDR2 (germline): SEHNR, FQNEAQ (reference sequence). V lost 1 base to trimming and J lost 3 bases, with 13 bases between them. Clones were sequenced by immunoSEQ multiplex PCR, and TCRdb holds only the in-frame ones, with some missing. Of 250,000 to 400,000 clones detected, around 90% appear once; the ten largest clones hold approximately 0.96%. The chain couples TRBV7-9 to TRBJ2-7; a weak D match, TRBD1 (5 bases). This clonotype originated in a man aged 25 to 45 in good health and CMV-seronegative. Material: PBMCs. DNA for the CDR3: TGTGCCAGCAGCTTAGGGGCAGGGCTAGACTACGAGCAGTACTTC. It yields the protein CASSLGAGLDYEQYF.